The rows below give T cell receptor beta chains drawn from one sample of a study of blood T cell repertoires in COVID-19. Sequenced by immunoSEQ multiplex PCR; TCRdb stores in-frame clones only, minus some. The data show 160,000 or so clones, with around 80% seen just once and 8.4% held by the top ten. Sequencing used peripheral blood. These receptor sequences come from a woman in her 70s with acute or convalescent COVID-19. Both conserved end residues are part of each CDR3. The order of the fields is J gene, D gene, clone size, V gene, CDR3 protein, CDR3 DNA. D genes are given only for firm matches. The size entry is marked missing in some rows and otherwise reads once, few, many or a size class.

TRBJ2-7 TRBD1 NA TRBV5-4 CASSLNRGSREQYF TGTGCCAGCAGCTTGAACAGGGGATCGCGCGAGCAGTACTTC
TRBJ1-1 NA NA TRBV11-2 CASSLGSGAIGTEAFF TGTGCCAGCAGCTTAGGATCAGGGGCGATCGGCACTGAAGCTTTCTTT
TRBJ2-1 TRBD1 NA TRBV28 CASTSGGQEQFF TGTGCCAGCACCTCCGGGGGACAGGAACAGTTCTTC
TRBJ2-3 NA NA TRBV15 CATSEGTDTQYF TGTGCCACCAGCGAGGGCACAGATACGCAGTATTTT
TRBJ1-5 NA NA TRBV7-2 CASSLGPTPNQPQHF TGTGCCAGCAGCTTAGGGCCGACTCCCAATCAGCCCCAGCATTTT
TRBJ1-5 TRBD1 NA TRBV19 CASSRGTGGFGSNQPQHF TGTGCCAGTAGTAGGGGGACAGGGGGTTTCGGTAGCAATCAGCCCCAGCATTTT
TRBJ1-1 NA NA TRBV24-1 CATRRSGNTEAFF TGTGCCACCCGGAGGTCGGGGAACACTGAAGCTTTCTTT
TRBJ1-2 NA few TRBV2 CASGQGGYTF TGTGCCAGCGGACAAGGAGGCTACACCTTC
TRBJ1-6 NA few TRBV7-9 CASSPRSKSSYNSPLHF TGTGCCAGCAGCCCTCGCTCAAAGAGCTCCTATAATTCACCCCTCCACTTT
TRBJ2-4 TRBD1 NA TRBV19 CASSNRDRGNIQYF TGTGCCAGTAGTAACCGGGACAGGGGAAACATTCAGTACTTC
TRBJ2-7 TRBD2 NA TRBV2 CASSVRAGVAEQYF TGTGCCAGCAGTGTACGGGCGGGAGTGGCCGAGCAGTACTTC
TRBJ1-4 NA NA TRBV2 CASRRGGANEKLFF TGTGCCAGCAGGAGGGGGGGAGCTAATGAAAAACTGTTTTTT
TRBJ2-7 NA NA TRBV30 CAWSPPYSGGTYEQYF TGTGCCTGGAGTCCTCCTTATAGCGGCGGCACCTACGAGCAGTACTTC
TRBJ2-5 TRBD2 NA TRBV7-2 CASSATSGLHRETQYF TGTGCCAGCAGCGCGACTAGCGGACTCCACAGGGAGACCCAGTACTTC
TRBJ1-6 NA NA TRBV28 CASSLVAGRGNSPLHF TGTGCCAGCAGTTTAGTGGCAGGCCGGGGGAATTCACCCCTCCACTTT
TRBJ1-2 NA NA TRBV7-6 CASSLTGLIGYTF TGTGCCAGCAGCTTAACAGGGCTTATCGGCTACACCTTC
TRBJ1-1 NA NA TRBV6-5 CASSSPQGVINTEAFF TGTGCCAGCAGTTCACCACAGGGTGTGATTAACACTGAAGCTTTCTTT
TRBJ2-7 NA NA TRBV19 CASTSDSSYEQYF TGTGCCAGTACGTCGGACAGCTCCTACGAGCAGTACTTC
TRBJ2-7 NA NA TRBV18 CASSMSGFPSYEQYF TGTGCCAGCTCAATGTCAGGGTTCCCCTCCTACGAGCAGTACTTC
TRBJ2-7 NA NA TRBV28 CASSSFQASSYEQYF TGTGCCAGCAGTTCCTTCCAGGCCAGCTCCTACGAGCAGTACTTC
TRBJ2-4 NA NA TRBV4-3 CASSQDQGWAKNIQYF TGCGCCAGCAGCCAAGATCAGGGTTGGGCCAAAAACATTCAGTACTTC
TRBJ1-1 NA once TRBV9 CASSGADTEAFF TGTGCCAGCTCAGGGGCGGACACTGAAGCTTTCTTT
TRBJ2-1 TRBD2 NA TRBV7-2 CASSLLAGGPIIFF TGTGCCAGCAGCTTACTAGCGGGAGGGCCCATCATATTCTTC
TRBJ1-5 NA NA TRBV28 CASSPPGASNQPQHF TGTGCCAGCAGTCCCCCAGGGGCTAGCAATCAGCCCCAGCATTTT
TRBJ2-1 TRBD2 NA TRBV7-3 CASSLLSAGGLTEQFF TGTGCCAGCAGCTTATTATCCGCGGGGGGGCTTACTGAGCAGTTCTTC
TRBJ1-1 TRBD1 NA TRBV5-4 CASSTMTGGGITEAFF TGTGCCAGCAGCACAATGACAGGGGGCGGGATCACTGAAGCTTTCTTT
TRBJ1-3 TRBD1 NA TRBV3-1/TRBV3-2 CASSQERTGAGNTIYF TGTGCCAGCAGCCAAGAACGGACAGGGGCCGGAAACACCATATATTTT
TRBJ1-6 NA NA TRBV28 CASRGLNSPLHF TGTGCCAGCAGGGGGCTTAATTCACCCCTCCACTTT
TRBJ1-1 NA NA TRBV30 CAWRTVSNTEAFF TGTGCCTGGAGGACAGTTAGTAACACTGAAGCTTTCTTT
TRBJ2-7 TRBD1 few TRBV4-2 CASSSGTGLSYEQYF TGTGCCAGCAGCTCCGGGACAGGGCTCTCCTACGAGCAGTACTTC
TRBJ1-2 NA NA TRBV9 CASSEGPNRVGYGYTF TGTGCCAGCAGCGAGGGACCTAACAGGGTCGGCTATGGCTACACCTTC
TRBJ1-2 NA NA TRBV5-5 CASSLDPVGYTF TGTGCCAGCAGCTTGGATCCGGTTGGCTACACCTTC
TRBJ2-7 TRBD1 NA TRBV11-2 CASSLGQGPYEQYF TGTGCCAGCAGCTTAGGACAGGGCCCCTACGAGCAGTACTTC
TRBJ1-4 NA NA TRBV5-4 CASSLMGREKLFF TGTGCCAGCAGCTTGATGGGCCGAGAAAAACTGTTTTTT
TRBJ1-1 NA once TRBV6-5 CASSYSVRGPYEAFF TGTGCCAGCAGTTACTCGGTCAGGGGACCGTATGAAGCTTTCTTT
TRBJ2-1 NA NA TRBV7-3 CASSFPSSEQFF TGTGCCAGCAGCTTTCCCTCTAGCGAGCAGTTCTTC
TRBJ1-2 TRBD1 NA TRBV4-3 CASSQEDTGQGYGYTF TGCGCCAGCAGCCAAGAGGACACGGGACAGGGGTATGGCTACACCTTC
TRBJ1-1 TRBD1 NA TRBV19 CASSFNRGLDTTEAFF TGTGCCAGTAGTTTTAACAGGGGGCTAGATACCACTGAAGCTTTCTTT
TRBJ2-7 NA NA TRBV10-3 CAISSGTQALEQYF TGTGCCATCAGCTCCGGGACTCAAGCCTTAGAGCAGTACTTC
TRBJ1-6 TRBD1 few TRBV19 CASSIGVRGLKDSPLHF TGTGCCAGTAGTATAGGGGTGAGGGGGCTGAAGGATTCACCCCTCCACTTT
TRBJ1-1 TRBD1 once TRBV19 CASSQGGHQKVTEAFF TGTGCCAGTAGTCAGGGGGGACACCAGAAGGTAACTGAAGCTTTCTTT
TRBJ1-5 NA NA TRBV6-2/TRBV6-3 CASSYSMRYVAKSRDQPQHF TGTGCCAGCAGTTACTCGATGAGATACGTCGCCAAGTCGCGCGATCAGCCCCAGCATTTT
TRBJ1-1 NA NA TRBV6-5 CASTGRGEIEAFF TGTGCCAGCACCGGTCGCGGGGAAATAGAAGCTTTCTTT
TRBJ1-5 NA NA TRBV6-6 CASSPWQEGNQPQHF TGTGCCAGCAGCCCTTGGCAGGAAGGCAATCAGCCCCAGCATTTT